The T cell receptor beta chain described here comes from a study of blood T cell repertoires in COVID-19. About the research overall: Some COVID-19 samples were acute and others convalescent; all came from the United States, Italy and Spain.

In the original analysis: It was from reference gene primer amplification that nucleated cell counts were estimated. Clones were sequenced by immunoSEQ multiplex PCR, and TCRdb holds only the in-frame ones, with some missing. V, J and clone size reflect that table, while D and trimming were determined from the DNA. The sample gives roughly 100,000 clones, over 70% of which show up once; 9.8% is in the top ten. Trimming cost V 1 base and J 7 bases, with 7 bases left between them. CDR1 is LGHDT, CDR2 YNNKEL, per germline (reference sequence). The CDR3 sequence is 12 residues long. Sequencing input: peripheral blood. The receptor's source is a woman of 80 years or more with acute or convalescent COVID-19. The chain recombines TRBV3-1 (or the pseudogene TRBV3-2) with TRBJ1-2; D is ambiguous. CDR3 nucleotide sequence: TGTGCCAGCAGCCAAGCTCTAGGTGGCTACACCTTC. This encodes CASSQALGGYTF.